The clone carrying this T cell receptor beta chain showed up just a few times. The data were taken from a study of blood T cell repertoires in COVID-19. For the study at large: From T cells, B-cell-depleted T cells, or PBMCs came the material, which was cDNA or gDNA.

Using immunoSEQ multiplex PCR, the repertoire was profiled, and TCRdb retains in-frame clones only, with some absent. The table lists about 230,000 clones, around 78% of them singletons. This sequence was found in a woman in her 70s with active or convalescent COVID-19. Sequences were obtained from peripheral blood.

The CDR3: CASSQVVAGGNEQFF. The CDR3 nucleotides are TGTGCCAGCAGCCAAGTGGTAGCGGGAGGCAATGAGCAGTTCTTC. This chain joins TRBV14 and TRBJ2-1; the match to TRBD2 covers 10 bases. The CDR3 has 15 amino acids. The trim removed 1 base at V and 6 bases at J, leaving 3 bases unmatched. Germline CDR1 and CDR2: SGHDN and FVKESK.